This TCR beta chain is drawn from a study of blood T cell repertoires in COVID-19. The CDR3 sequence is 17 residues long. With V trimmed by 3 bases and J by 0 bases, 7 bases remained unmatched. The germline CDR1 and CDR2 sequences are SGHTA and FQGNSA. The method was immunoSEQ multiplex PCR; TCRdb's version includes in-frame clones alone and lacks a portion of them. The data hold under 85,000 clones, with around 88% observed a single time. This chain connects TRBV7-2 to TRBJ2-3; the match to TRBD2 covers 9 bases. Sequenced sample: peripheral blood. This TCR came from a man in his 70s with active or convalescent COVID-19. The CDR3 loop is CASSFSAGGPSTDTQYF. The CDR3, as DNA: TGTGCCAGCAGCTTTTCTGCGGGAGGGCCCAGCACAGATACGCAGTATTTT.